This is a list of T cell receptor beta chains from one sample in a study of T cells expressing NK-cell markers. TCRdb reanalyzed the 5' RACE reads and collapses them to one entry per CDR3 protein, without DNA. Found here are about 410,000 distinct CDR3 sequences; the top ten clones hold over 8.5%. Material for sequencing was blood T cells: a sorted CD56 or NKG2C T cell subset, CD4+ or CD8+ T cells, or bulk PBMC T cells (not recorded which). These receptors originate from a woman aged 45-60 years in good health. The CDR3 runs from the conserved cysteine through the conserved F or W. Each record gives: V gene, J gene, CDR3 length, CDR3 protein.

v_gene: TRBV7-8; j_gene: TRBJ2-3; len: 13; CDR3aa: CASSPRTTDTQYF
v_gene: TRBV24-1; j_gene: TRBJ2-1; len: 12; CDR3aa: CATSDWGPDQFF
v_gene: TRBV15; j_gene: TRBJ2-1; len: 14; CDR3aa: CATFTSGRGFSPFF
v_gene: TRBV7-9; j_gene: TRBJ2-1; len: 15; CDR3aa: CASSSPLAYPNEQFF
v_gene: TRBV11-2; j_gene: TRBJ2-3; len: 15; CDR3aa: CASSLMAHMTDTQYF
v_gene: TRBV28; j_gene: TRBJ1-1; len: 13; CDR3aa: CASRPGTSTEAFF
v_gene: TRBV5-5; j_gene: TRBJ2-7; len: 15; CDR3aa: CASSRAEGVHYEQYF
v_gene: TRBV12-3/TRBV12-4; j_gene: TRBJ1-5; len: 17; CDR3aa: CASSPTGGGTGDQPQHF
v_gene: TRBV4-2; j_gene: TRBJ2-3; len: 17; CDR3aa: CASSQDGPGGRGDTQYF
v_gene: TRBV2; j_gene: TRBJ2-1; len: 12; CDR3aa: CASASGYSYGFF
v_gene: TRBV29-1; j_gene: TRBJ1-1; len: 14; CDR3aa: CSVTPGHMNTEAFF
v_gene: TRBV2; j_gene: TRBJ1-2; len: 16; CDR3aa: CASSAGTGRRGGGYTF
v_gene: TRBV5-1; j_gene: TRBJ2-1; len: 17; CDR3aa: CASSRRRGLAGDYEQFF
v_gene: TRBV11-3; j_gene: TRBJ2-1; len: 15; CDR3aa: CASMSRVFSYNEQFF
v_gene: TRBV12-3/TRBV12-4; j_gene: TRBJ1-6; len: 15; CDR3aa: CASSFGRGPGVPLHF
v_gene: TRBV5-1; j_gene: TRBJ2-1; len: 13; CDR3aa: CASSEPDGNEQFF
v_gene: TRBV9; j_gene: TRBJ1-1; len: 12; CDR3aa: CASSDQPTEAFF
v_gene: TRBV12-3/TRBV12-4; j_gene: TRBJ2-1; len: 12; CDR3aa: CASGLVGGEQFF
v_gene: TRBV20-1; j_gene: TRBJ1-6; len: 15; CDR3aa: CSARRQGAYNSPLHF
v_gene: TRBV4-1; j_gene: TRBJ2-3; len: 15; CDR3aa: CASSFTWTSTDTQYF